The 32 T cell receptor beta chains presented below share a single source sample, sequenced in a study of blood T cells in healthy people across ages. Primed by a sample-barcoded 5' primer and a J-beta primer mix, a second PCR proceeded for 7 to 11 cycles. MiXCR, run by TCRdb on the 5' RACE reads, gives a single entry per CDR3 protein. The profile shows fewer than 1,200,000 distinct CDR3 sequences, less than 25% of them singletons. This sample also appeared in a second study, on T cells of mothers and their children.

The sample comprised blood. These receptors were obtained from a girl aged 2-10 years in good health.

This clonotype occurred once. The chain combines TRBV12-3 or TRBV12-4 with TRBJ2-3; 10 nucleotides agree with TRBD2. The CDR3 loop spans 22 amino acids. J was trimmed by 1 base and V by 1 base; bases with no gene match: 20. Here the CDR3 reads CASSLEFEREGGSLVRTDTQYF. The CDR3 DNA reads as TGTGCCAGCAGTTTAGAGTTCGAGCGGGAGGGGGGTTCATTGGTTCGCACAGATACGCAGTATTTT.

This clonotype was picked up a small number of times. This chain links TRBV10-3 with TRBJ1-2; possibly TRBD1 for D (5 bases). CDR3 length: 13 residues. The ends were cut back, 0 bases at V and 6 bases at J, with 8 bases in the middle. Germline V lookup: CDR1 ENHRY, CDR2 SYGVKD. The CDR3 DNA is TGTGCCATCAGTGAGTCCGGGGGAAATGGCTACACCTTC. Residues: CAISESGGNGYTF.

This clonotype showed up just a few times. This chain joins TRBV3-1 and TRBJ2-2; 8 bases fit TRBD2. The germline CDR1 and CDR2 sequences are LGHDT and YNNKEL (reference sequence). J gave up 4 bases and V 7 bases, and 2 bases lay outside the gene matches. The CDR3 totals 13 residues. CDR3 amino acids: CASIGGATGELFF. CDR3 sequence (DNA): TGTGCCAGCATCGGGGGGGCCACCGGGGAGCTGTTTTTT.

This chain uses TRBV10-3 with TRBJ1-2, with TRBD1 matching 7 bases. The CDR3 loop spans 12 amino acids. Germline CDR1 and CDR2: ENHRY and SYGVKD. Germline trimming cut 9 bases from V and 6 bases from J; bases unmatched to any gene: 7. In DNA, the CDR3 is TGTGCCATGGGGTCAGGGGGTAATGGCTACACCTTC. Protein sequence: CAMGSGGNGYTF.

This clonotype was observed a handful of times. For the CDR3, the DNA is TGCAGCGTGACAGGGCCTCTGAACACTGAAGCTTTCTTT. It encodes CSVTGPLNTEAFF. The J gene is TRBJ1-1, the V gene TRBV29-1; 7 bases match TRBD1. This CDR3 region has 13 residues. Germline values: CDR1 SQVTM, CDR2 ANQGSEA. V lost 6 bases and J lost 0; bases outside the gene matches: 4.

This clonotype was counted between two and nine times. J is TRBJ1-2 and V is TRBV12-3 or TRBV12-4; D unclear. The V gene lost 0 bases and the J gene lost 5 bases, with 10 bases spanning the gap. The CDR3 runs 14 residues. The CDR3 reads CASSLAPSPYGYTF. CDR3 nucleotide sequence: TGTGCCAGCAGTTTAGCGCCAAGTCCTTATGGCTACACCTTC.

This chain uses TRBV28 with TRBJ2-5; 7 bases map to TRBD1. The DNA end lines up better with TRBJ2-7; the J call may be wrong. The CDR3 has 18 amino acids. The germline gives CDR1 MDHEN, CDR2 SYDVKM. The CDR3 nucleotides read TGTGCCAGCAGTTTGAGTGCGACAGGGCTTAGGCAAGAGTACGAGCAGTACTTC. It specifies CASSLSATGLRQEYEQYF.

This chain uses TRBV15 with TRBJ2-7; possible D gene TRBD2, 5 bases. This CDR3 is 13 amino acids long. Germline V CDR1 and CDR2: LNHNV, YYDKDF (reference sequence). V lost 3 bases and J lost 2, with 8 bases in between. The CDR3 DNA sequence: TGTGCCACCAGCAGGGAGGAGGCCTACGAGCAGTACTTC. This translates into CATSREEAYEQYF.

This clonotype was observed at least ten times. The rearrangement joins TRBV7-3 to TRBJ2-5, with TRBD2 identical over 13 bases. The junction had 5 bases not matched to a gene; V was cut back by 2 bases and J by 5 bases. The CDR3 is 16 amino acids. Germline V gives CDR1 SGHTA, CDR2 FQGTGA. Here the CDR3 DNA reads TGTGCCAGCAGCTTAGGGACTAGCGGGATGATGGAGACCCAGTACTTC. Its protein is CASSLGTSGMMETQYF.

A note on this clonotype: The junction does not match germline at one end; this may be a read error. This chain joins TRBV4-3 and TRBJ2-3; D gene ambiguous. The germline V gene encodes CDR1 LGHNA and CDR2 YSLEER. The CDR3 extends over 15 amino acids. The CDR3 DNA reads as TGCACCAGCAGCCCAGTGTCCTTACGCACAGATACGCAGTATTTT. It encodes CTSSPVSLRTDTQYF.

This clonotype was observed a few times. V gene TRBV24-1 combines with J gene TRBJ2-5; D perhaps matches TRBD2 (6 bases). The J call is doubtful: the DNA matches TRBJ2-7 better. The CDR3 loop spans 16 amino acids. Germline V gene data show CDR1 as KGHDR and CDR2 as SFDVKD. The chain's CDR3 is CATSDSPGLPPYEQYF. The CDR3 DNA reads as TGTGCCACCAGTGATAGCCCGGGACTCCCTCCCTACGAGCAGTACTTC.

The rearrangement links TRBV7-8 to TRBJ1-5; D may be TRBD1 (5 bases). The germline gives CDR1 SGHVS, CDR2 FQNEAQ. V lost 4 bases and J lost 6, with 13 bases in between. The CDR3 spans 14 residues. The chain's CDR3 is CASSSSGDGQPQHF. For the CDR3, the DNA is TGTGCCAGCAGCTCCTCTGGGGACGGTCAGCCCCAGCATTTT.

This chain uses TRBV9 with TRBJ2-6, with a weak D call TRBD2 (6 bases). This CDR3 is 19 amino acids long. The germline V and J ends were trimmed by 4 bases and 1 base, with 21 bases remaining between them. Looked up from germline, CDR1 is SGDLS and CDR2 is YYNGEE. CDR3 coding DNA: TGTGCCAGCAGCAATCACGTTGGTTTAGCGGCTTCTGGGGCCAACGTCCTGACTTTC. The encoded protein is CASSNHVGLAASGANVLTF.

CDR3 nucleotide sequence: TGTGCCAGCAGTTACTTGGCACTTGAGGGGACAGAGACCCAGTACTTC. This gives the protein CASSYLALEGTETQYF. The chain couples TRBV6-5 to TRBJ2-5; either TRBD1 or TRBD2 may supply D (5 bases each). The CDR3 spans 16 residues. Germline CDR1 is MNHEY and CDR2 is SVGAGI. Trimming took off 1 base at V and 4 bases at J, with 16 bases between the two ends.

CDR3 region: CASSPSLVAQETQYF. The CDR3 region has the DNA TGTGCCAGCAGTCCCTCGTTGGTCGCACAAGAGACCCAGTACTTC. J is TRBJ2-5 and V is TRBV9; D is unresolved. Looked up from germline, CDR1 is SGDLS and CDR2 is YYNGEE. CDR3 length: 15 amino acids. Trimming shortened V by 5 bases and J by 2 bases, and 16 bases separated the two germline ends. The full variable domain, rest sourced from reference TRBV9 and TRBJ2-5, is DSGVTQTPKHLITATGQRVTLRCSPRSGDLSVYWYQQSLDQGLQFLIQYYNGEERAKGNILERFSAQQFPDLHSELNLSSLELGDSALYFCASSPSLVAQETQYFGPGTRLLVL.

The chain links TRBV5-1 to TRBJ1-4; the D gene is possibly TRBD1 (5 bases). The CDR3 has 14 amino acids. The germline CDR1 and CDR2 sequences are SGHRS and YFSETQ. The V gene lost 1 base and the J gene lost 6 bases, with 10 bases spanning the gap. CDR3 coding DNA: TGCGCCAGCAGCTTGATTGGGGACTATGAAAAACTGTTTTTT. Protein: CASSLIGDYEKLFF.

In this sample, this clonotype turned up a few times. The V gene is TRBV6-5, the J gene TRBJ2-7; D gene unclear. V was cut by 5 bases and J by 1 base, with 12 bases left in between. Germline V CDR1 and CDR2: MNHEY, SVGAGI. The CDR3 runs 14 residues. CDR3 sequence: CASSLSRYSYEQYF. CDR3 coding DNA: TGTGCCAGCAGTCTCAGCAGGTATTCCTACGAGCAGTACTTC.

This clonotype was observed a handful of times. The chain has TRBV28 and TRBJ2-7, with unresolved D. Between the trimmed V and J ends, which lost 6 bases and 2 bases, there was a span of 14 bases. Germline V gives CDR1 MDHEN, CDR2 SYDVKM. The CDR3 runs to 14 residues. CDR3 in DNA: TGTGCCAGCAGCTTAGACGGAAAAACCTACGAGCAGTACTTC. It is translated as CASSLDGKTYEQYF.

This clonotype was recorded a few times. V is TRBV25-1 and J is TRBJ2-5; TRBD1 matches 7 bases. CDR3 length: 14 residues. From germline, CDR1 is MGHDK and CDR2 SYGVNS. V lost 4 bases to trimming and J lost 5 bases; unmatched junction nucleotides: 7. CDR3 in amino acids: CASSVSATGETQYF. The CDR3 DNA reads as TGTGCCAGCAGTGTATCCGCGACAGGGGAGACCCAGTACTTC.

The CDR3 is CASSPEGQGVPSFDEQYF. The CDR3 region has the DNA TGTGCCAGCAGCCCGGAAGGACAGGGCGTTCCCTCATTCGACGAGCAGTACTTC. J is TRBJ2-7 and V is TRBV5-4; TRBD1 matches at 8 bases. The germline V gene encodes CDR1 SGHNT and CDR2 YYREEE (reference sequence). J was trimmed by 5 bases and V by 4 bases; bases with no gene match: 20. This CDR3 spans 18 amino acids.

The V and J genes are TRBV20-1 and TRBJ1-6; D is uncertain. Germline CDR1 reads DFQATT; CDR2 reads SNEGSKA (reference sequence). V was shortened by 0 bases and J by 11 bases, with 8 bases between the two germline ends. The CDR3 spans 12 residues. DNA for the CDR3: TGCAGTGCTAGAGATGATCAGCCACCCCTCCACTTT. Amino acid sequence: CSARDDQPPLHF.

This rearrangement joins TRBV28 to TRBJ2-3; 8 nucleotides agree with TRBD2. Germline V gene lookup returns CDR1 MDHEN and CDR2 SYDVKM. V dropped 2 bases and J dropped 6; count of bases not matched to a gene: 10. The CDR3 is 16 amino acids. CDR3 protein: CASSLRGSGSRDTQYF. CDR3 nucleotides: TGTGCCAGCAGTTTAAGGGGCAGCGGGAGTCGGGATACGCAGTATTTT.

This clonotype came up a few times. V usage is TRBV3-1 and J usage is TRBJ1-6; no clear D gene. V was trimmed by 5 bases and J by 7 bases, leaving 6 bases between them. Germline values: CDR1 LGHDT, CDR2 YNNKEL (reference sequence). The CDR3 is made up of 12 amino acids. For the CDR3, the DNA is TGTGCCAGCAGCATGCTCAATTCACCCCTCCACTTT. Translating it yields CASSMLNSPLHF.

The CDR3: CASSFGYSHNSGANVLTF. CDR3 sequence (DNA): TGTGCCAGCAGCTTCGGCTACAGTCATAACTCTGGGGCCAACGTCCTGACTTTC. The rearrangement uses TRBV5-6 and TRBJ2-6; D is undetermined. Germline CDR1 reads SGHDT; CDR2 reads YYEEEE. The CDR3 runs to 18 residues. The V end was cut by 2 bases, the J end by 0 bases, with 15 bases between.

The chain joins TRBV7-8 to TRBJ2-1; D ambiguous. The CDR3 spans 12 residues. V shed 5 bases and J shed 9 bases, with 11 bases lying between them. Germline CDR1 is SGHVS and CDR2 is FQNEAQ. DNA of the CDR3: TGTGCCAGCAGCCGTCTGCTCATTGAGCAGTTCTTC. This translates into CASSRLLIEQFF.

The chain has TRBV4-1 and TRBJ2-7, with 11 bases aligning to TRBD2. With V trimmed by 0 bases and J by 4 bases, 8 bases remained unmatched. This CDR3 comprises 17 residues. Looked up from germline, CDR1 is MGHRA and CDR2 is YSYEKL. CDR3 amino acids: CASSQDRTSGSGYEQYF. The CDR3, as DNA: TGCGCCAGCAGCCAAGATCGAACTAGCGGGAGTGGGTACGAGCAGTACTTC.

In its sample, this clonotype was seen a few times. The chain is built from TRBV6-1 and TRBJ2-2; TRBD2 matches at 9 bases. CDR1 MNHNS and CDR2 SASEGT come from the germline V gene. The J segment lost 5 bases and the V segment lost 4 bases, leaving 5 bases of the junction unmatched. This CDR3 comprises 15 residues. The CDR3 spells CASSVGLATTGELFF. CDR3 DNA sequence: TGTGCCAGCAGTGTAGGACTAGCGACGACCGGGGAGCTGTTTTTT.

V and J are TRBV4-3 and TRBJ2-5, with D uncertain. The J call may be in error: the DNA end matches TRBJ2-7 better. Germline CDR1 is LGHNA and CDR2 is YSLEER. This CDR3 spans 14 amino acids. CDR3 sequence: CASSQDFGSYEQYF. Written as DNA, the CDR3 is TGCGCCAGCAGCCAAGATTTCGGTTCCTACGAGCAGTACTTC.

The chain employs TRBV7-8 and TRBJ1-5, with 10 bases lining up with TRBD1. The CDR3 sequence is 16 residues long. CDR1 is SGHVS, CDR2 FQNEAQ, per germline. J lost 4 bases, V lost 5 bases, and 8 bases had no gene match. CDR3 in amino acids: CASSPLWGQGNQPQHF. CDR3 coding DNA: TGTGCCAGCAGCCCCCTTTGGGGACAGGGGAATCAGCCCCAGCATTTT.

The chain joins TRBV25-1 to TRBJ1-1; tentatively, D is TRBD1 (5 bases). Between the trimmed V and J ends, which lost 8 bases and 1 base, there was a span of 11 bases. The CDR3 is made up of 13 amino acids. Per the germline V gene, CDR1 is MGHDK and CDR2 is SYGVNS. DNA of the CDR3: TGTGCCAGCGCGACAAGGGGGAACACTGAAGCTTTCTTT. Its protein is CASATRGNTEAFF.

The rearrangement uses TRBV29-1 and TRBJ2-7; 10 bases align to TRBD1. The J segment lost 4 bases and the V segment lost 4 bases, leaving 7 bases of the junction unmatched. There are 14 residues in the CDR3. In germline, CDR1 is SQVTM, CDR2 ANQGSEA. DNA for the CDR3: TGCAGCGTTGTGAACCGGGACAGGGGTTACGAGCAGTACTTC. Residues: CSVVNRDRGYEQYF.

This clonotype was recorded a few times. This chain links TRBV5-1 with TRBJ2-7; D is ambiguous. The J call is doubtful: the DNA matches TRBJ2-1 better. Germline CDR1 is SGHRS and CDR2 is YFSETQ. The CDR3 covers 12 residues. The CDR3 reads CASSLEATGQFF. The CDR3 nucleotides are TGCGCCAGCAGCTTGGAGGCGACGGGGCAGTTCTTC.